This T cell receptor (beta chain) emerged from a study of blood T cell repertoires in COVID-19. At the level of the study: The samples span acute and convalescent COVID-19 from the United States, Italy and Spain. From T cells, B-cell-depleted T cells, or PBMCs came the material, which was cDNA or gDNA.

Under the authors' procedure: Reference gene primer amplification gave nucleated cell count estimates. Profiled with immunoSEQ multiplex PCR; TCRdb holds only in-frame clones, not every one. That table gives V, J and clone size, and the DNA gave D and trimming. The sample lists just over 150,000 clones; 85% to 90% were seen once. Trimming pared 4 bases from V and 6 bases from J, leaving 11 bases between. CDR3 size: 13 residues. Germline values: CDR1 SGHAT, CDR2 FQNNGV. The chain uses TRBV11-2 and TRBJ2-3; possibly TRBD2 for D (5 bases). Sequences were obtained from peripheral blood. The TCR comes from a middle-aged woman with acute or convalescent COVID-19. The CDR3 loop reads CASSSITGDTQYF. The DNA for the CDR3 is TGTGCCAGCAGCTCCATAACGGGGGATACGCAGTATTTT.